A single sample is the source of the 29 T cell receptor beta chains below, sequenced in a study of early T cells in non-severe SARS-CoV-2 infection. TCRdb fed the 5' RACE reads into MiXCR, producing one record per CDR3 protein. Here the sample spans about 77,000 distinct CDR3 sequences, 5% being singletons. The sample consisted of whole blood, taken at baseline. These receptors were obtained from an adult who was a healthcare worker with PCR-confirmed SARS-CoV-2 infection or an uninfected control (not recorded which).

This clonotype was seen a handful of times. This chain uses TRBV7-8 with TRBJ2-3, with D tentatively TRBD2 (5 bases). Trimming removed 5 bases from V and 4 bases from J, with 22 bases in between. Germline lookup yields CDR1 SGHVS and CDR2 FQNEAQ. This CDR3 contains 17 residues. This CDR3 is CASSRVRVRGGSDTQYF. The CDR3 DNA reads TGTGCCAGCAGCCGGGTTAGAGTTCGGGGTGGATCAGATACGCAGTATTTT. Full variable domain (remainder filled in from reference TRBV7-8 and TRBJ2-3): GAGVSQSPRYKVAKRGQDVALRCDPISGHVSLFWYQQALGQGPEFLTYFQNEAQLDKSGLPSDRFFAERPEGSVSTLKIQRTQQEDSAVYLCASSRVRVRGGSDTQYFGPGTRLTVL.

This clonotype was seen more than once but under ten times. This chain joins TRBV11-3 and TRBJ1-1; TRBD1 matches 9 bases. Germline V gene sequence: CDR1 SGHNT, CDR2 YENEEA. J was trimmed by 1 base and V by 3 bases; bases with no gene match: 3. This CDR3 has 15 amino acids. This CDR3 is CASSLGTGRNTEAFF. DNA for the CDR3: TGTGCCAGCAGCTTGGGGACAGGGAGGAACACTGAAGCTTTCTTT.

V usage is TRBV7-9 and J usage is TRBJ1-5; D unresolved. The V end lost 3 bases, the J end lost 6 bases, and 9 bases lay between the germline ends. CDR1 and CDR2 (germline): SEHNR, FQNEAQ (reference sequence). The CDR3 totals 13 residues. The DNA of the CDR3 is TGTGCCAGCAGCTTGTCCGAAGGTCAGCCCCAGCATTTT. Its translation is CASSLSEGQPQHF.

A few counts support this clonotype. The CDR3, as DNA: TGCAGTGCTCTCAGACCTGCTGACATTCAGTACTTC. This translates into CSALRPADIQYF. The rearrangement links TRBV20-1 to TRBJ2-4, with unresolved D. Germline CDR1 reads DFQATT; CDR2 reads SNEGSKA (reference sequence). This CDR3 spans 12 amino acids. The V and J ends lost 5 bases and 8 bases respectively, with 13 bases between them.

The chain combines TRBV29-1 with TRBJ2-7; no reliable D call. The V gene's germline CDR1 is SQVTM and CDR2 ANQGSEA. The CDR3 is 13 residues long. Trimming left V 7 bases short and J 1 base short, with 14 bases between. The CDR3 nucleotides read TGCAGCGCCCTAAGACCCGGATCCTACGAGCAGTACTTC. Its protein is CSALRPGSYEQYF.

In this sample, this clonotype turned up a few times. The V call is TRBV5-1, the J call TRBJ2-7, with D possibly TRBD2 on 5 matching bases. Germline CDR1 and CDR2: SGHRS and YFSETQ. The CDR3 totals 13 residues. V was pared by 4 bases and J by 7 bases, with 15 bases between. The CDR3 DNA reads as TGCGCCAGCAGCCCCGGAGGTGGGGAAGAGCAGTACTTC. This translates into CASSPGGGEEQYF.

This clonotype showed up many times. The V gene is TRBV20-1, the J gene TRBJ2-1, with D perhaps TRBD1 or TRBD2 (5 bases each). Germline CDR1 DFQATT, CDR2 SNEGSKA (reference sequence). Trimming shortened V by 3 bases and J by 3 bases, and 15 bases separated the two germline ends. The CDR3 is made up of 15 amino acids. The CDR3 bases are TGCAGTGCTAGTGAGGCCAGAGGGGTCTACAATGAGCAGTTCTTC. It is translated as CSASEARGVYNEQFF.

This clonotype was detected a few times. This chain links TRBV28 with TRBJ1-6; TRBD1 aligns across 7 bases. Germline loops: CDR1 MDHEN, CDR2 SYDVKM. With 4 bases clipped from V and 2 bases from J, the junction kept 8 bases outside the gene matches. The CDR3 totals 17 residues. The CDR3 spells CASSSQGTKAYNSPLHF. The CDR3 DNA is TGTGCCAGCAGTTCACAGGGGACTAAGGCCTATAATTCACCCCTCCACTTT. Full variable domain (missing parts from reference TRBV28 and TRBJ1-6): DVKVTQSSRYLVKRTGEKVFLECVQDMDHENMFWYRQDPGLGLRLIYFSYDVKMKEKGDIPEGYSVSREKKERFSLILESASTNQTSMYLCASSSQGTKAYNSPLHFGNGTRLTVT.

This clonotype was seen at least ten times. The CDR3 region is CSVEDVGASGSSGELFF. The CDR3 bases are TGCAGCGTTGAAGATGTTGGGGCTAGCGGGAGTTCCGGGGAGCTGTTTTTT. The V call is TRBV29-1, the J call TRBJ2-2, with 10 nucleotides matching TRBD2. The CDR3 consists of 17 residues. Germline V gene sequence: CDR1 SQVTM, CDR2 ANQGSEA. Losses at the gene ends were 0 bases for V and 6 bases for J; bases not matched to a gene: 10.

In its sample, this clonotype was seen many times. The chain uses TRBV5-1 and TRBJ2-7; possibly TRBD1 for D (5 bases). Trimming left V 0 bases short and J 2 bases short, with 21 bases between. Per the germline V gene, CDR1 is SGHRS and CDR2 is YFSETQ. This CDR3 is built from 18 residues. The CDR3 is CASSLAIRGTEVTYEQYF. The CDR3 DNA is TGCGCCAGCAGCTTGGCCATAAGGGGTACAGAGGTCACCTACGAGCAGTACTTC. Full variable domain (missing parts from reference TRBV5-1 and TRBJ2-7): KAGVTQTPRYLIKTRGQQVTLSCSPISGHRSVSWYQQTPGQGLQFLFEYFSETQRNKGNFPGRFSGRQFSNSRSEMNVSTLELGDSALYLCASSLAIRGTEVTYEQYFGPGTRLTVT.

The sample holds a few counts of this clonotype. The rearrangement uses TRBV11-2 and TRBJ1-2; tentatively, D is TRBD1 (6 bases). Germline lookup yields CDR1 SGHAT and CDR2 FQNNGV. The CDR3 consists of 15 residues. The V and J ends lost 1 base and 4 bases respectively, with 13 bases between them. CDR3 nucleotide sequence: TGTGCCAGCAGCTTAGTTGCAGGGGACCCCTATGGCTACACCTTC. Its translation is CASSLVAGDPYGYTF.

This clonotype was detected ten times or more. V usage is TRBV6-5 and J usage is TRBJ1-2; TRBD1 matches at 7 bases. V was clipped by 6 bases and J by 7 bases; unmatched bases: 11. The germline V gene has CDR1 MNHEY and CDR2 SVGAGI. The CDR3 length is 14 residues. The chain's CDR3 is CASSPGTALGGYTF. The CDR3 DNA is TGTGCCAGCAGCCCCGGGACAGCCTTGGGTGGCTACACCTTC.

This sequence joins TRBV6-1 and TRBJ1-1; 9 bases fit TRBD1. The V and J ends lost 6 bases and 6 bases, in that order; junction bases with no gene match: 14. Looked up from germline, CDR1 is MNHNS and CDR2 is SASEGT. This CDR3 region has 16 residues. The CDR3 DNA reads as TGTGCCAGCAGAGACACAGGGGGCCCTCCCGGGGCTGAAGCTTTCTTT. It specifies CASRDTGGPPGAEAFF.

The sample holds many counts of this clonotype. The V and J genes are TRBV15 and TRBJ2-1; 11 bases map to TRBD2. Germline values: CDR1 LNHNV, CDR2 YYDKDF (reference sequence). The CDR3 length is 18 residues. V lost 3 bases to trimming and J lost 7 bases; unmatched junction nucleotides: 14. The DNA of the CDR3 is TGTGCCACCAGCAGTCCCAGGGATAGCGGGAGGGCCAGAAATGAGCAGTTCTTC. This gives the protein CATSSPRDSGRARNEQFF.

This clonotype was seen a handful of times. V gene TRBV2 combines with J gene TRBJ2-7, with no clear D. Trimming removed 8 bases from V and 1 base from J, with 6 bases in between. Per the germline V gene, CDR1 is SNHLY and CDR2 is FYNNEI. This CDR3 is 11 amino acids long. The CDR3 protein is CASGDSYEQYF. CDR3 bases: TGTGCCAGCGGGGATTCCTACGAGCAGTACTTC.

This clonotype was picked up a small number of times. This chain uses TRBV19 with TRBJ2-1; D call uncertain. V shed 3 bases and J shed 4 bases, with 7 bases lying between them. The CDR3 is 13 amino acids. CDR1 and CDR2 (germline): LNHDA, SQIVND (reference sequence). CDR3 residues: CASSIGRYNEQFF. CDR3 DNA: TGTGCCAGTAGTATCGGGCGGTACAATGAGCAGTTCTTC.

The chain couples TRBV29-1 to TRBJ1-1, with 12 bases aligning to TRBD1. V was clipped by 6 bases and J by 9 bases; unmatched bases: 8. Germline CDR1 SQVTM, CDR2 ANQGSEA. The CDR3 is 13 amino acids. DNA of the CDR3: TGCAGCGTCACCGGGACAGGGGGCTCTAAAGCTTTCTTT. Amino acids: CSVTGTGGSKAFF.

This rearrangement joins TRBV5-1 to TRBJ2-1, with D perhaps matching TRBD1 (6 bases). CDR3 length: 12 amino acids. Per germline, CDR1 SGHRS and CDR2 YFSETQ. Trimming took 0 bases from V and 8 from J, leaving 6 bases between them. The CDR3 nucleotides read TGCGCCAGCAGCTTGGAGGGGGATGAGCAGTTCTTC. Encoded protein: CASSLEGDEQFF.

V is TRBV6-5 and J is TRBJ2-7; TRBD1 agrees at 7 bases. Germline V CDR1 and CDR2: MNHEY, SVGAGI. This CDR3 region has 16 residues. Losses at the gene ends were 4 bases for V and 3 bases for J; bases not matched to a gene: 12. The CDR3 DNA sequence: TGTGCCAGCAGTTCCCCCCCGGACAGGATGAACTACGAGCAGTACTTC. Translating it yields CASSSPPDRMNYEQYF.

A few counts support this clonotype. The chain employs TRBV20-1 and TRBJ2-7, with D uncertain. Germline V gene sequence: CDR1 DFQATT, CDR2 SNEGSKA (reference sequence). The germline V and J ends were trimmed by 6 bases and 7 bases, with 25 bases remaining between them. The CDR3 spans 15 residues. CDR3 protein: CSANYLRFSASEQYF. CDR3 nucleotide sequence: TGCAGTGCGAACTACCTACGGTTCTCGGCAAGTGAGCAGTACTTC.

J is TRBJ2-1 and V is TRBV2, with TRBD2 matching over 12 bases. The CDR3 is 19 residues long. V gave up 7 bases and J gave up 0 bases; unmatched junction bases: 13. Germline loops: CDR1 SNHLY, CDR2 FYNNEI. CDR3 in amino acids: CASTEVTSGSGASYNEQFF. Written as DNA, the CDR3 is TGTGCCAGCACCGAGGTGACTAGCGGGAGTGGGGCCTCCTACAATGAGCAGTTCTTC. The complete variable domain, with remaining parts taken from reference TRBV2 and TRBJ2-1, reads EPEVTQTPSHQVTQMGQEVILRCVPISNHLYFYWYRQILGQKVEFLVSFYNNEISEKSEIFDDQFSVERPDGSNFTLKIRSTKLEDSAMYFCASTEVTSGSGASYNEQFFGPGTRLTVL.

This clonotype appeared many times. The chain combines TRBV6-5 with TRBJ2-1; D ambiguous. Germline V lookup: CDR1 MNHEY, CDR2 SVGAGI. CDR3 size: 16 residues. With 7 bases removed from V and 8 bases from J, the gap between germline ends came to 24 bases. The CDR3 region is CASTSPSAGYRDEQFF. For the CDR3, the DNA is TGTGCCAGCACCTCGCCGAGTGCCGGTTATCGTGATGAGCAGTTCTTC.

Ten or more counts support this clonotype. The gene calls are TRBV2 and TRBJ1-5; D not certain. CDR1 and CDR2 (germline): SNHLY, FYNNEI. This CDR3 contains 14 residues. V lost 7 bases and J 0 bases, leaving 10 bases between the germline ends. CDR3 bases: TGTGCCAGCACCAGGTTAAATAGCAATCAGCCCCAGCATTTT. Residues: CASTRLNSNQPQHF. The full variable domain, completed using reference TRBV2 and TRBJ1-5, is EPEVTQTPSHQVTQMGQEVILRCVPISNHLYFYWYRQILGQKVEFLVSFYNNEISEKSEIFDDQFSVERPDGSNFTLKIRSTKLEDSAMYFCASTRLNSNQPQHFGDGTRLSIL.

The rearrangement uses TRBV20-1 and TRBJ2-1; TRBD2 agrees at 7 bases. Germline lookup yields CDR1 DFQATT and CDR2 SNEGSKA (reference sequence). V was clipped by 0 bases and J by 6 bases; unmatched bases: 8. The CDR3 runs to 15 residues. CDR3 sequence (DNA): TGCAGTGCTAGAGACGGCGCTAGCGGCAGCAATGAGCAGTTCTTC. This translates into CSARDGASGSNEQFF.

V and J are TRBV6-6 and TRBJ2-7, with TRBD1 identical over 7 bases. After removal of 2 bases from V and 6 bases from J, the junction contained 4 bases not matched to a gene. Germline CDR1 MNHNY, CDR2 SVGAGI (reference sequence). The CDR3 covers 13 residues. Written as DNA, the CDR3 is TGTGCCAGCAGTTACGCCAGGGGGAGCGAGCAGTACTTC. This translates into CASSYARGSEQYF.

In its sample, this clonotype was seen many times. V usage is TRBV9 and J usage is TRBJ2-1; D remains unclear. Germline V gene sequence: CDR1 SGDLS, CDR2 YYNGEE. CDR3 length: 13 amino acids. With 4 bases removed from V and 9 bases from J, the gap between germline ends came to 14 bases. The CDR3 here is CASSLMTSSEQFF. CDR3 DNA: TGTGCCAGCAGCTTAATGACTTCGTCTGAGCAGTTCTTC.

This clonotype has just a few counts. DNA for the CDR3: TGTGCCACCAGTGATCCCAGACAGAGATCCTACGAGCAGTACTTC. Protein sequence: CATSDPRQRSYEQYF. This chain connects TRBV24-1 to TRBJ2-7, with D possibly being TRBD1 (5 bases). V gave up 3 bases and J gave up 1 base, with 12 bases separating them. The CDR3 is 15 residues long. Per germline, CDR1 KGHDR and CDR2 SFDVKD.

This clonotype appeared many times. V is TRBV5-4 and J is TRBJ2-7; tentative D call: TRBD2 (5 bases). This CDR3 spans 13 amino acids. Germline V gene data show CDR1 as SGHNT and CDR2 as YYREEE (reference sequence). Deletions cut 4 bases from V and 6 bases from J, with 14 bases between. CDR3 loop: CASSTHAGREQYF. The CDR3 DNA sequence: TGTGCCAGCAGCACCCACGCGGGTCGCGAGCAGTACTTC.

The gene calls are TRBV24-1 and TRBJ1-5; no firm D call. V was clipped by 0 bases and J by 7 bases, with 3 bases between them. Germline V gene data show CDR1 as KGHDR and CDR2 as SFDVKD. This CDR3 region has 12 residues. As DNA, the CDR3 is TGTGCCACCAGTGATTTGGGGCAGCCCCAGCATTTT. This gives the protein CATSDLGQPQHF.